This is a list of T cell receptor beta chains from one sample in a study of glioma-infiltrating T cells after dendritic cell vaccination. Method: immunoSEQ multiplex PCR; TCRdb's copy keeps in-frame clones and lacks some. The profile shows under 30,000 clones, under 90% of them singletons. The source material was blood, sampled after dendritic cell vaccination. These receptors originate from a human donor with glioblastoma. CDR3s include the opening cysteine and the closing phenylalanine or tryptophan. The D gene is left open where the match is weak. The size entry is marked missing in some rows and otherwise reads once, few, many or a size class.

V gene,clone size,J gene,CDR3 length,D gene,CDR3 DNA,CDR3 protein
TRBV2,-,TRBJ1-3,14,TRBD1,TGTGCCAGCACCCAGGACAGGGCCGGAAACACCATATATTTT,CASTQDRAGNTIYF
TRBV19,-,TRBJ2-2,16,TRBD2,TGTGCCAGTAGACATACTAGCGGGGGGATCACCGGGGAGCTGTTTTTT,CASRHTSGGITGELFF
TRBV30,-,TRBJ1-2,11,-,TGTGCCTGGAGCGTCGGCTATGGCTACACCTTC,CAWSVGYGYTF
TRBV5-5,-,TRBJ1-6,15,TRBD1,TGTGCCAGCAGCTCAACGGGGACAGGGTCGGGTCCCCTCCACTTT,CASSSTGTGSGPLHF
TRBV11-2,once,TRBJ2-2,16,TRBD2,TGTGCCAGCGGAATCAGCGGGGGGGTAGGGACCGGGGAGCTGTTTTTT,CASGISGGVGTGELFF
TRBV5-4,-,TRBJ1-2,12,-,TGTGCCGGCAGTTTGGACTTCTATGGCTACACCTTC,CAGSLDFYGYTF
TRBV19,-,TRBJ1-1,14,-,TGTGCCAGTAGTATAGTGTTGGAGGGCACTGAAGCTTTCTTT,CASSIVLEGTEAFF
TRBV15,-,TRBJ2-7,23,TRBD1,TGTGCCACCAGCTGGGGACAGCGGATGGGAATACTTATTGTGATTATTAACTCCTACGAGCAGTACTTC,CATSWGQRMGILIVIINSYEQYF
TRBV5-1,-,TRBJ2-5,13,-,TGCGCCAGCAGCTTGCCCAGCCAAGAGACCCAGTACTTC,CASSLPSQETQYF
TRBV5-4,-,TRBJ2-5,17,TRBD2,TGTGCCAGCAGCCAGGCGCGGGGGGCCGATGCCAGAGAGACCCAGTACTTC,CASSQARGADARETQYF
TRBV5-1,-,TRBJ1-1,13,-,TGCGCCAGCAGCCCGGAGGGGAACACTGAAGCTTTCTTT,CASSPEGNTEAFF
TRBV5-1,-,TRBJ2-2,13,-,TGCGCCAGCAGCGTAGGGGACACCGGGGAGCTGTTTTTT,CASSVGDTGELFF
TRBV7-8,once,TRBJ2-5,15,TRBD1,TGTGCCAGCAGCTCCCGGGACAGCACCCTGGAGACCCAGTACTTC,CASSSRDSTLETQYF
TRBV5-1,-,TRBJ2-5,16,TRBD2,TGCGCCAGCAGCTTGGAGGTAGCGGGGGCGGGGGAGACCCAGTACTTC,CASSLEVAGAGETQYF
TRBV18,-,TRBJ1-4,14,TRBD1,TGTGCCAGCTCACCGGACAGGGTTGGCGAAAAACTGTTTTTT,CASSPDRVGEKLFF
TRBV5-1,-,TRBJ2-2,14,-,TGCGCCAGTCGGCCGCTTGAGGAAGACGGGGAGCTGTTTTTT,CASRPLEEDGELFF
TRBV5-5,once,TRBJ1-3,19,TRBD1,TGTGCCAGCAGCTTCCGGGACAGGGGACCTTCTGGCTCTGGAAACACCATATATTTT,CASSFRDRGPSGSGNTIYF
TRBV19,-,TRBJ1-1,13,-,TGTGCCAGTTTGCCGGGTGTGAACACTGAAGCTTTCTTT,CASLPGVNTEAFF
TRBV2,once,TRBJ1-1,13,-,TGTGCCAGCAACGAGAGTTTGAACACTGAAGCTTTCTTT,CASNESLNTEAFF
TRBV30,once,TRBJ1-4,14,TRBD1,TGTGCCTGGAGTGTAGGGGGACAGGGAAAAAAACTGTTTTTT,CAWSVGGQGKKLFF
TRBV19,-,TRBJ1-2,12,-,TGTGCCAGTAGGGATCCGGGACACCAGTTTAACTTC,CASRDPGHQFNF
TRBV5-1,-,TRBJ1-4,14,-,TGCGCCAGCAGCTCCGGGACAATTAATGAAAAACTGTTTTTT,CASSSGTINEKLFF
TRBV6-5,few,TRBJ1-2,15,-,TGTGCCAGCAGTTACCTGGGCAATTTGGCCTATGGCTACACCTTC,CASSYLGNLAYGYTF
TRBV27,-,TRBJ1-1,15,TRBD1,TGTGCCAGCAGACTGCTCAACAGGGGAGCAACTGAAGCTTTCTTT,CASRLLNRGATEAFF
TRBV5-1,-,TRBJ1-6,14,-,TGCGCCAGCACCTTCGAGGGCAAAGGTTCACCCCTCCACTTT,CASTFEGKGSPLHF
TRBV27,-,TRBJ2-7,16,TRBD1,TGTGCCAGCATGCGTCACGGGACAGGAACCTCCTACGAGCAGTACTTC,CASMRHGTGTSYEQYF
TRBV6-1,-,TRBJ2-6,15,-,TGTGCCAGCAGTAGAGGGCACTCTGGGGCCAACGTCCTGACTTTC,CASSRGHSGANVLTF
TRBV4-1,-,TRBJ1-6,18,-,TGCGCCAGCAGCCAGGGATTCCGATACCGGGATGAAAATTCCCCCCTCCACTTT,CASSQGFRYRDENSPLHF
TRBV6-1,-,TRBJ1-5,13,-,TGTGCCAGCAGTGAGGAGGGGTCCCGGCCCCAGCATTTT,CASSEEGSRPQHF
TRBV7-9,-,TRBJ1-5,14,TRBD1,TGTGCCAGCAGCTCCCAGGGGGCAGCTCAGCCCCAGCATTTT,CASSSQGAAQPQHF
TRBV9,-,TRBJ2-2,18,TRBD2,TGTGCCAGCAGCGCACCCTTTGGGCTAGCGGGGGGTGCCGGGGAGCTGTTTTTT,CASSAPFGLAGGAGELFF
TRBV5-1,-,TRBJ2-7,17,TRBD1,TGCGCCAGCAGCTCCCGGGGACAGGGGTTTAGAACCTACGAGCAGTACTTC,CASSSRGQGFRTYEQYF
TRBV5-1,-,TRBJ1-5,15,TRBD1,TGCGCCAGCAGCCCCGGACAGGGCGGGCATCAGCCCCAGCATTTT,CASSPGQGGHQPQHF
TRBV19,-,TRBJ1-1,15,-,TGTGCCAGTAGTATTGGGGGCACCAACCGGGGAGAAGCTTTCTTT,CASSIGGTNRGEAFF
TRBV7-6,-,TRBJ2-5,15,TRBD1,TGTGCCAGCAGCTCCCGGGACAGGGGGCGAGAGACCCAGTACTTC,CASSSRDRGRETQYF
TRBV27,-,TRBJ2-3,16,-,TGTGCCAGCAGTTTAAAGGGGGGGGGCTGGACAGATACGCAGTATTTT,CASSLKGGGWTDTQYF
TRBV5-4,-,TRBJ2-2,16,TRBD2,TGTGCCAGCAGCCCGGGGCTAGCGGGGGACACCGGGGAGCTGTTTTTT,CASSPGLAGDTGELFF
TRBV14,few,TRBJ2-2,15,-,TGTGCCAGCAGCCAGAGACAGGCAACAGGCGGGGAGCTGTTTTTT,CASSQRQATGGELFF
TRBV5-8,-,TRBJ1-5,16,TRBD1,TGTGCCAGCAGCGATCGACAGGGACAGAGCAATCAGCCCCAGCATTTT,CASSDRQGQSNQPQHF
TRBV15,-,TRBJ2-2,18,TRBD1,TGTGCCACCAGCTCGAGGACAGGGGCCAAGAGGTTCACCGGGGAGCTGTTTTTT,CATSSRTGAKRFTGELFF
TRBV2,-,TRBJ2-2,15,TRBD2,TGTGCCAGCAGAGCGGGGGGGCCGTCCGGCGGGGAGCTGTTTTTT,CASRAGGPSGGELFF
TRBV5-1,-,TRBJ2-5,12,-,TGCGCCAGCTCCCGGGGCCAAGAGACCCAGTACTTC,CASSRGQETQYF
TRBV2,-,TRBJ2-2,16,TRBD1,TGTGCCAGCAGTGAGAGACAGGGGGTATACACCGGGGAGCTGTTTTTT,CASSERQGVYTGELFF
TRBV2,-,TRBJ1-4,14,TRBD1,TGTGCCAGTGGACAGGGGGCAACTAATGAAAAACTGTTTTTT,CASGQGATNEKLFF
TRBV7-8,-,TRBJ2-3,16,-,TGTGCCAGCAGGAAGGGAGAGGGGGGGCCGACAGATACGCAGTATTTT,CASRKGEGGPTDTQYF
TRBV4-1,-,TRBJ2-5,14,TRBD1,TGCGCCAGCAGCCCCCCGGGACAGGAAGAGACCCAGTACTTC,CASSPPGQEETQYF
TRBV15,once,TRBJ1-5,15,TRBD1,TGTGCCACCCTAAGGGGGCAGGGTGTAGGTCAGCCCCAGCATTTT,CATLRGQGVGQPQHF
TRBV19,-,TRBJ1-5,14,-,TGTGCCAGTACCCCCGGGACTGCGAATCCGCCCCAGCATTTT,CASTPGTANPPQHF
TRBV6-5,once,TRBJ1-1,15,TRBD1,TGTGCCAGCAGTTTTACAGGGGGTAGGAACACTGAAGCTTTCTTT,CASSFTGGRNTEAFF
TRBV18,-,TRBJ1-1,15,-,TGTGCCAGCTCACCACTGAGGGATTTGAACACTGAAGCTTTCTTT,CASSPLRDLNTEAFF